These 30 T cell receptor beta chains came from one sample sequenced in a study of early T cells in non-severe SARS-CoV-2 infection. TCRdb itself ran the 5' RACE reads through MiXCR, one entry per CDR3 protein. The sample lists roughly 41,000 distinct CDR3 sequences, approximately 6.3% seen once, with around 25% in the top ten. The sequenced sample was whole blood. These TCRs come from an adult who was a healthcare worker with PCR-confirmed SARS-CoV-2 infection or an uninfected control (not recorded which).

This clonotype showed up just a few times. The rearrangement links TRBV12-3 or TRBV12-4 to TRBJ2-1, with 9 bases that match TRBD2. The J segment lost 9 bases and the V segment lost 6 bases, leaving 12 bases of the junction unmatched. The CDR3 contains 15 residues. CDR3 bases: TGTGCCAGCAGCTCGAGAGCTAGCGGGGTGGGTGAGCAGTTCTTC. This codes for CASSSRASGVGEQFF.

Ten or more counts support this clonotype. The V and J genes are TRBV6-2 or TRBV6-3 and TRBJ2-7; 7 nucleotides line up with TRBD1. V dropped 5 bases and J dropped 2; count of bases not matched to a gene: 6. The germline V gene has CDR1 MNHEY and CDR2 SVGEGT. CDR3 size: 14 residues. The CDR3 region is CASSRGGQPYEQYF. CDR3 DNA: TGTGCCAGCAGTAGAGGGGGACAGCCCTACGAGCAGTACTTC.

This clonotype was detected many times. Here the CDR3 DNA reads TGTGCCAGCAGGCCCCGGACAGGGGAAAGGGAGCAGTACTTC. As protein: CASRPRTGEREQYF. V gene TRBV12-3 or TRBV12-4 combines with J gene TRBJ2-7; 9 bases are shared with TRBD1. This CDR3 has 14 amino acids. Unmatched junction bases numbered 10, after V lost 6 bases and J lost 7 bases.

This clonotype was counted ten times or more. The chain couples TRBV27 to TRBJ2-3; 9 nucleotides match TRBD2. V lost 5 bases, J lost 3 bases, and 12 bases stayed unmatched. Germline CDR1 MNHEY, CDR2 SMNVEV (reference sequence). This CDR3 is 17 amino acids long. The CDR3: CASSLTPAGGPTDTQYF. CDR3 bases: TGTGCCAGCAGTCTGACCCCCGCGGGAGGGCCGACAGATACGCAGTATTTT.

Many counts were recorded for this clonotype. The V call is TRBV2, the J call TRBJ2-2; tentative D call: TRBD1 (5 bases). V gave up 9 bases and J gave up 1 base, with 12 bases separating them. The CDR3 extends over 14 amino acids. Germline-derived CDR1 and CDR2 are SNHLY and FYNNEI. CDR3 sequence (DNA): TGTGCCAGAAGAATACAGGAGAACACCGGGGAGCTGTTTTTT. Protein product: CARRIQENTGELFF.

There are many counts of this clonotype. J is TRBJ1-2 and V is TRBV14; 9 nucleotides align to TRBD1. The CDR3 extends over 15 amino acids. The V segment lost 4 bases and the J segment 5 bases; nucleotides outside the gene matches: 8. Germline assignment: CDR1 SGHDN and CDR2 FVKESK. CDR3 in amino acids: CASSRGTGFSYGYTF. CDR3 coding DNA: TGTGCCAGCAGCCGTGGGACAGGGTTTAGTTATGGCTACACCTTC.

This clonotype has a count of ten or more. V and J are TRBV28 and TRBJ2-1, with D perhaps given as TRBD1 or TRBD2 (5 bases each). This CDR3 has 14 residues. The germline gives CDR1 MDHEN, CDR2 SYDVKM. The V gene lost 2 bases and the J gene lost 4 bases, with 9 bases spanning the gap. CDR3 loop: CASSLGTTYNEQFF. As DNA, the CDR3 is TGTGCCAGCAGTTTAGGGACGACTTACAATGAGCAGTTCTTC.

In its sample, this clonotype was seen many times. The chain joins TRBV19 to TRBJ1-4; D is unresolved. V dropped 3 bases and J dropped 10 bases, with 18 bases sitting between them. Germline CDR1 is LNHDA and CDR2 is SQIVND (reference sequence). The CDR3 loop spans 15 amino acids. The CDR3 DNA is TGTGCCAGTAGTATCGGCGGCAGCCTGGTAGGAAAACTGTTTTTT. Translating gives CASSIGGSLVGKLFF.

The chain has TRBV20-1 and TRBJ2-3, with a weak D call TRBD2 (7 bases). The CDR3 consists of 14 residues. Looked up from germline, CDR1 is DFQATT and CDR2 is SNEGSKA (reference sequence). V shed 6 bases and J shed 0 bases, with 13 bases lying between them. CDR3 bases: TGCAGTGCCCTGGGGGGGGCTAGCACAGATACGCAGTATTTT. Its protein product is CSALGGASTDTQYF.

This clonotype showed up many times. This chain joins TRBV5-3 and TRBJ2-5; D unresolved. TRBV5-3 is identified as an open reading frame with a role that is uncertain. The CDR3 totals 15 residues. V lost 1 base, J lost 5 bases, and 15 bases lay in between. CDR3: CARSLLSLAWETQYF. The CDR3 DNA sequence: TGTGCCAGAAGCTTGCTATCGCTCGCCTGGGAGACCCAGTACTTC.

The chain uses TRBV20-1 and TRBJ2-7; a possible D gene is TRBD1 (6 bases). Germline assignment: CDR1 DFQATT and CDR2 SNEGSKA (reference sequence). Trimming took 3 bases from V and 1 from J, leaving 10 bases between them. The CDR3 loop spans 13 amino acids. The CDR3 reads CSASRQGSYEQYF. As DNA, the CDR3 is TGCAGTGCTAGCAGGCAGGGGTCCTACGAGCAGTACTTC.

J is TRBJ2-2 and V is TRBV12-3 or TRBV12-4; TRBD2 might be the D (6 bases). This CDR3 region has 13 residues. Trimming pared 4 bases from V and 6 bases from J, leaving 9 bases between. Here the CDR3 DNA reads TGTGCCAGCAGTTGGGGACTCGCCGGGGAGCTGTTTTTT. Residues: CASSWGLAGELFF.

In its sample, this clonotype was seen many times. The chain combines TRBV5-1 with TRBJ2-1, with TRBD1 as a possible D gene (5 bases). V was pared by 9 bases and J by 6 bases, with 13 bases between. The V gene's germline CDR1 is SGHRS and CDR2 YFSETQ. This CDR3 is 12 amino acids long. CDR3 amino acids: CATSDTLNEQFF. The CDR3 nucleotides read TGCGCCACCTCGGACACACTCAATGAGCAGTTCTTC.

This clonotype was observed at least ten times. J is TRBJ2-3 and V is TRBV10-1; 7 bases agree with TRBD2. Germline V gene sequence: CDR1 WNHNN, CDR2 SYGVQD (reference sequence). The CDR3 sequence is 14 residues long. With 3 bases clipped from V and 5 bases from J, the junction kept 5 bases outside the gene matches. CDR3 nucleotide sequence: TGCGCCAGCAGTGATTCACTAGCGAAAGATACGCAGTATTTT. Amino acids: CASSDSLAKDTQYF.

Ten or more counts support this clonotype. The chain carries TRBV2 and TRBJ2-1; possible D gene TRBD2, 6 bases. Germline values: CDR1 SNHLY, CDR2 FYNNEI. The CDR3 contains 18 residues. Trimming left V 4 bases short and J 2 bases short, with 21 bases between. The CDR3 nucleotides are TGTGCCAGCAGTGCAAGCGGGCGACAGCGCGCCGCCTACAATGAGCAGTTCTTC. It yields the protein CASSASGRQRAAYNEQFF.

Ten or more counts support this clonotype. The chain recombines TRBV3-1 with TRBJ2-1; 8 nucleotides align to TRBD2. V gave up 1 base and J gave up 2 bases; unmatched junction bases: 4. Germline CDR1 and CDR2: LGHDT and YNNKEL (reference sequence). CDR3 length: 16 residues. CDR3 sequence: CASSQGRAGAYNEQFF. CDR3 nucleotides: TGTGCCAGCAGCCAAGGGAGAGCGGGAGCCTACAATGAGCAGTTCTTC.

The chain links TRBV20-1 to TRBJ1-5; perhaps TRBD1 as D (6 bases). The CDR3 is 13 amino acids. Germline CDR1 reads DFQATT; CDR2 reads SNEGSKA (reference sequence). The ends were cut back, 6 bases at V and 5 bases at J, with 14 bases in the middle. This CDR3 is CSARRGADQPQHF. The CDR3 coding sequence is TGCAGTGCACGTCGGGGGGCGGATCAGCCCCAGCATTTT.

The gene calls are TRBV5-1 and TRBJ2-2; 11 bases are a match to TRBD2. Germline V gene sequence: CDR1 SGHRS, CDR2 YFSETQ. V lost 3 bases, J lost 4 bases, and 5 bases stayed unmatched. This CDR3 comprises 16 residues. The CDR3 DNA follows: TGCGCCAGCAGCTCACTAGCGGGAGCCCCCACCGGGGAGCTGTTTTTT. It specifies CASSSLAGAPTGELFF.

This clonotype was seen ten or more times. The chain combines TRBV7-6 with TRBJ2-3; D is perhaps TRBD1 (7 bases). This CDR3 is built from 16 residues. Germline CDR1 reads SGHVS; CDR2 reads FNYEAQ. V lost 5 bases and J 2 bases, leaving 17 bases between the germline ends. The CDR3 sequence is CASSTQGGLATDTQYF. CDR3 coding DNA: TGTGCCAGCAGCACTCAGGGGGGATTGGCCACAGATACGCAGTATTTT.

This clonotype was found a few times. This chain links TRBV6-1 with TRBJ1-1; tentatively, D is TRBD1 (6 bases). The V gene lost 6 bases and the J gene lost 5 bases, with 13 bases spanning the gap. The CDR3 loop spans 13 amino acids. CDR1 and CDR2 (germline): MNHNS, SASEGT. For the CDR3, the DNA is TGTGCCAGCAGCAGGGGTTGGAAAACTGAAGCTTTCTTT. As protein: CASSRGWKTEAFF.

This clonotype appeared many times. CDR3 nucleotides: TGCAGTGCTAGCCCGACTGGGGCCAACGTCCTGACTTTC. This translates into CSASPTGANVLTF. V usage is TRBV20-1 and J usage is TRBJ2-6; no clear D. Germline V gene data show CDR1 as DFQATT and CDR2 as SNEGSKA (reference sequence). V lost 3 bases and J lost 2, with 5 bases in between. The length of the CDR3 is 13 residues.

Ten or more counts support this clonotype. The rearrangement links TRBV7-9 to TRBJ2-3; 7 positions match TRBD2. The trim removed 1 base at V and 3 bases at J, leaving 4 bases unmatched. This CDR3 contains 15 residues. Germline V gene sequence: CDR1 SEHNR, CDR2 FQNEAQ (reference sequence). CDR3 in amino acids: CASSLVVLATDTQYF. The DNA for the CDR3 is TGTGCCAGCAGCTTAGTCGTACTAGCGACAGATACGCAGTATTTT.

This clonotype was seen more than once but under ten times. At one end, the junction sequence differs from germline, possibly due to a read error. The rearrangement uses TRBV3-1 and TRBJ2-5; 10 bases are shared with TRBD1. Germline-derived CDR1 and CDR2 are LGHDT and YNNKEL (reference sequence). The CDR3 has 14 amino acids. The DNA for the CDR3 is TGTGCCAGCAGGGGACAGGGGAAAACGGAGATCCAGTACTTC. It is translated as CASRGQGKTEIQYF.

This clonotype appeared many times. V gene TRBV7-8 combines with J gene TRBJ2-5; TRBD1 or TRBD2 may be the D gene (5 bases each). V was pared by 7 bases and J by 3 bases, with 27 bases between. The germline V gene encodes CDR1 SGHVS and CDR2 FQNEAQ. The CDR3 totals 18 residues. This CDR3 reads CASTPRGTGWGSEETQYF. CDR3 in DNA: TGTGCCAGCACCCCCAGAGGGACGGGTTGGGGTAGTGAAGAGACCCAGTACTTC.

This clonotype showed up many times. This chain connects TRBV12-3 or TRBV12-4 to TRBJ2-3, with 7 positions matching TRBD1. The CDR3 has 12 amino acids. V shed 6 bases, J shed 3 bases, and the junction held 0 bases outside the gene matches. The CDR3, as DNA: TGTGCCAGCAGGGGACAGACAGATACGCAGTATTTT. This encodes CASRGQTDTQYF.

This clonotype has only a few counts. This sequence joins TRBV19 and TRBJ2-3, with D unresolved. V was cut by 8 bases and J by 6 bases, with 9 bases left in between. The CDR3 has 11 amino acids. Germline V gene sequence: CDR1 LNHDA, CDR2 SQIVND (reference sequence). The CDR3 loop is CASSRWDTQYF. The CDR3 nucleotides read TGTGCCAGTTCTCGGTGGGATACGCAGTATTTT.

This clonotype turned up a few times. In DNA, the CDR3 is TGTGCCAGCAGTACGAGGGCGAACTATGGCTACACCTTC. This translates into CASSTRANYGYTF. The chain uses TRBV2 and TRBJ1-2; D is unclear. Trimming shortened V by 5 bases and J by 2 bases, and 9 bases separated the two germline ends. CDR3 length: 13 amino acids. Germline CDR1 SNHLY, CDR2 FYNNEI.

This clonotype was found many times. This sequence joins TRBV20-1 and TRBJ1-1, with D possibly being TRBD1 (5 bases). V lost 6 bases and J lost 9, with 23 bases in between. Germline V CDR1 and CDR2: DFQATT, SNEGSKA (reference sequence). This CDR3 has 14 amino acids. For the CDR3, the DNA is TGCAGTGCCGAGAAACCGGGACGCATCACCCAAGCTTTCTTT. This codes for CSAEKPGRITQAFF.

This clonotype was counted many times. The chain links TRBV10-3 to TRBJ1-6; tentative D call: TRBD1 (5 bases). Germline V gene lookup returns CDR1 ENHRY and CDR2 SYGVKD. The CDR3 has 13 residues. The V gene lost 7 bases and the J gene lost 6 bases, with 10 bases spanning the gap. CDR3 region: CAINAGSNSPLHF. CDR3 DNA: TGTGCCATCAACGCAGGGTCTAATTCACCCCTCCACTTT.

This clonotype showed up just a few times. This chain links TRBV2 with TRBJ2-2; perhaps TRBD2 as D (5 bases). The V and J ends lost 10 bases and 6 bases respectively, with 21 bases between them. CDR1 and CDR2 (germline): SNHLY, FYNNEI. The CDR3 loop spans 15 amino acids. CDR3 sequence reads: CATKTGLPLAGELFF. The CDR3, as DNA: TGTGCCACCAAAACCGGACTCCCTCTCGCCGGGGAGCTGTTTTTT.